The 25 T cell receptor beta chains in this list originate from one sample, sequenced in a study of OX40 agonist ivuxolimab in advanced cancers. Using immunoSEQ multiplex PCR, the repertoire was profiled, and TCRdb retains in-frame clones only, with some absent. The table lists around 68,000 clones, roughly 86% of them singletons. The starting material was CD4+ or CD8+ T cells sorted from blood, obtained in a trial of the OX40 agonist ivuxolimab. These receptor sequences come from an adult with an advanced solid tumor such as melanoma, head and neck, liver or kidney cancer.

CDR3 protein: CASSLGGLAVPWFF. Here the CDR3 DNA reads TGCGCCAGCAGCTTGGGGGGACTAGCGGTGCCTTGGTTCTTC. The chain uses TRBV5-1 and TRBJ2-1; 11 nucleotides align to TRBD2. CDR3 length: 14 residues. Germline V CDR1 and CDR2: SGHRS, YFSETQ. Losses at the gene ends were 0 bases for V and 15 bases for J; bases not matched to a gene: 8.

This chain uses TRBV14 with TRBJ1-1; 10 bases line up with TRBD1. The CDR3 is 16 residues long. After removal of 6 bases from V and 1 base from J, the junction contained 8 bases not matched to a gene. Germline loops: CDR1 SGHDN, CDR2 FVKESK. In nucleotides, the CDR3 is TGTGCCAGCAGTCCTCTTCGACAGGGGGCGAACACTGAAGCTTTCTTT. It is translated as CASSPLRQGANTEAFF.

The chain carries TRBV7-9 and TRBJ2-1, with 9 positions matching TRBD2. The germline CDR1 and CDR2 sequences are SEHNR and FQNEAQ (reference sequence). This CDR3 has 18 amino acids. The J segment lost 3 bases and the V segment lost 5 bases, leaving 14 bases of the junction unmatched. CDR3 nucleotides: TGTGCCAGCAGCACAAGACCCCGGGGACTAGCCTACTACAATGAGCAGTTCTTC. Translation: CASSTRPRGLAYYNEQFF.

The rearrangement uses TRBV6-5 and TRBJ1-2; no definite D call. Germline lookup yields CDR1 MNHEY and CDR2 SVGAGI. The CDR3 contains 13 residues. Trimming shortened V by 0 bases and J by 4 bases, and 6 bases separated the two germline ends. The CDR3 nucleotides read TGTGCCAGCAGTTACTCGTCCCGCTATGGCTACACCTTC. Translating gives CASSYSSRYGYTF.

V usage is TRBV5-4 and J usage is TRBJ2-5; weak D call: TRBD2 (7 bases). The CDR3 sequence is 15 residues long. Per the germline V gene, CDR1 is SGHNT and CDR2 is YYREEE (reference sequence). Trimming took off 4 bases at V and 5 bases at J, with 18 bases between the two ends. The CDR3 is CASSPAGRGVETQYF. The CDR3 nucleotides are TGTGCCAGCAGCCCAGCGGGGAGGGGGGTTGAGACCCAGTACTTC.

The rearrangement uses TRBV27 and TRBJ1-5; maybe TRBD1 (5 bases). The CDR3 has 15 amino acids. Germline CDR1 and CDR2: MNHEY and SMNVEV (reference sequence). V lost 7 bases to trimming and J lost 1 base, with 14 bases between them. In nucleotides, the CDR3 is TGTGCCAGCACCCCGAGGGGCGGGAGCAATCAGCCCCAGCATTTT. It specifies CASTPRGGSNQPQHF.

The rearrangement joins TRBV19 to TRBJ2-6; D may be TRBD1 or TRBD2 (5 bases each). The CDR3 runs to 16 residues. CDR1 LNHDA and CDR2 SQIVND come from the germline V gene (reference sequence). Deletions cut 3 bases from V and 0 bases from J, with 9 bases between. The CDR3 nucleotides read TGTGCCAGTAGTATTCGGGGCGTCTCTGGGGCCAACGTCCTGACTTTC. Translated, it gives CASSIRGVSGANVLTF.

This clone was recorded only once. The chain couples TRBV9 to TRBJ2-2; no firm D call. The CDR3 spans 15 residues. CDR1 and CDR2 (germline): SGDLS, YYNGEE. Trimming removed 4 bases from V and 7 bases from J, with 17 bases in between. The CDR3, as DNA: TGTGCCAGCAGCAGAAGGGTTCTCGTTGACGGGGAGCTGTTTTTT. It yields the protein CASSRRVLVDGELFF.

The CDR3: CASSLDRLNYGYTF. DNA of the CDR3: TGTGCCAGCAGCTTGGACAGGCTTAACTATGGCTACACCTTC. The V gene is TRBV7-2, the J gene TRBJ1-2; the match to TRBD1 covers 7 bases. Trimming cost V 3 bases and J 1 base; bases outside gene matches: 2. Germline CDR1 and CDR2: SGHTA and FQGNSA. CDR3 length: 14 amino acids.

The chain is built from TRBV10-1 and TRBJ1-2; no firm D call. Deletions cut 5 bases from V and 4 bases from J, with 8 bases between. In germline, CDR1 is WNHNN, CDR2 SYGVQD (reference sequence). This CDR3 region has 12 residues. The CDR3 sequence is CASSPGSYGYTF. CDR3 nucleotides: TGCGCCAGCAGTCCAGGTTCCTATGGCTACACCTTC.

Points on this clone: The germline gene is not matched at one end of the junction; a read error may be the cause. The rearrangement uses TRBV6-5 and TRBJ2-7; TRBD1 matches at 9 bases. This CDR3 comprises 15 residues. Germline V gene sequence: CDR1 MNHEY, CDR2 SVGAGI. The CDR3 DNA follows: TGTGCCAGCACTTACTCCGGGACAGGGTCCTACGAGCAGTACTTC. It is translated as CASTYSGTGSYEQYF.

This clone was seen only once. The chain employs TRBV20-1 and TRBJ2-4; possible D gene TRBD1, 6 bases. Germline CDR1 is DFQATT and CDR2 is SNEGSKA (reference sequence). V dropped 4 bases and J dropped 8 bases, with 9 bases sitting between them. The CDR3 runs 11 residues. CDR3 nucleotide sequence: TGCAGTGCTAACAGGGAGCACATTCAGTACTTC. As protein: CSANREHIQYF.

This clone was counted a few times. V gene TRBV6-1 combines with J gene TRBJ2-2; perhaps D is TRBD1 or TRBD2 (5 bases each). Trimming stripped 2 bases from V and 0 bases from J, with 13 bases between. In germline, CDR1 is MNHNS, CDR2 SASEGT. This CDR3 contains 17 residues. CDR3 in amino acids: CASSERWGNANTGELFF. CDR3 DNA sequence: TGTGCCAGCAGTGAACGGTGGGGGAACGCGAACACCGGGGAGCTGTTTTTT.

V gene TRBV4-1 combines with J gene TRBJ1-2, with 7 bases fitting TRBD1. Germline-derived CDR1 and CDR2 are MGHRA and YSYEKL. This CDR3 comprises 15 residues. Trimming at V came to 0 bases and at J to 0 bases, leaving 1 base not matched to a gene. The CDR3 DNA follows: TGCGCCAGCAGCCAAGAGGGGACAGCTAACTATGGCTACACCTTC. Translating gives CASSQEGTANYGYTF.

DNA of the CDR3: TGTGCCAGCAGTGGGGGACAGCCATCCCGCGGCTACACCTTC. Encoded protein: CASSGGQPSRGYTF. The chain joins TRBV25-1 to TRBJ1-2; 7 nucleotides align to TRBD1. Germline V gene data show CDR1 as MGHDK and CDR2 as SYGVNS. The length of the CDR3 is 14 residues. The V gene end was trimmed by 4 bases and the J gene end by 8 bases; junction bases not matched to a gene: 10.

The V gene is TRBV7-2, the J gene TRBJ2-7, with D maybe TRBD2 (6 bases). Per the germline V gene, CDR1 is SGHTA and CDR2 is FQGNSA. V lost 5 bases to trimming and J lost 5 bases, with 22 bases between them. The CDR3 loop spans 16 amino acids. The CDR3 DNA sequence: TGTGCCAGCAGCACAACCGGAGGGTATACCGTCAACGAGCAGTACTTC. Translated, it gives CASSTTGGYTVNEQYF. The whole variable domain, remainder taken from reference TRBV7-2 and TRBJ2-7, is GAGVSQSPSNKVTEKGKDVELRCDPISGHTALYWYRQSLGQGLEFLIYFQGNSAPDKSGLPSDRFSAERTGGSVSTLTIQRTQQEDSAVYLCASSTTGGYTVNEQYFGPGTRLTVT.

The chain uses TRBV15 and TRBJ2-7; 8 bases match TRBD2. The CDR3 extends over 14 amino acids. With 3 bases clipped from V and 3 bases from J, the junction kept 4 bases outside the gene matches. CDR1 and CDR2 from the germline V gene are LNHNV and YYDKDF (reference sequence). DNA for the CDR3: TGTGCCACCAGCAGGGGGGGACTAGTCTACGAGCAGTACTTC. This sequence encodes CATSRGGLVYEQYF.

This chain uses TRBV2 with TRBJ1-3; D remains unclear. The CDR3 contains 17 residues. From germline, CDR1 is SNHLY and CDR2 FYNNEI. Deletions cut 5 bases from V and 0 bases from J, with 17 bases between. This CDR3 is CASSPVLFRNSGNTIYF. In nucleotides, the CDR3 is TGTGCCAGCAGTCCCGTTCTCTTTCGTAACTCTGGAAACACCATATATTTT.

This clone showed up just a few times. The gene calls are TRBV7-8 and TRBJ1-5; no clear D gene. The CDR3 contains 14 residues. Germline CDR1 and CDR2: SGHVS and FQNEAQ. V was pared by 4 bases and J by 5 bases, with 12 bases between. In DNA form, the CDR3 reads TGTGCCAGCAGCTCCCTAGGGAGTCATCAGCCCCAGCATTTT. The encoded protein is CASSSLGSHQPQHF.

This clone was found once. The J gene is TRBJ1-2, the V gene TRBV18; D not resolved. Germline V gene sequence: CDR1 KGHSH, CDR2 LQKENI. The CDR3 loop spans 13 amino acids. The V end was cut by 0 bases, the J end by 2 bases, with 4 bases between. CDR3 DNA sequence: TGTGCCAGCTCACCACCACAGAACTATGGCTACACCTTC. As protein: CASSPPQNYGYTF.

V usage is TRBV10-3 and J usage is TRBJ1-2, with D uncertain. CDR1 and CDR2 from the germline V gene are ENHRY and SYGVKD. The CDR3 is made up of 13 amino acids. Trimming cost V 5 bases and J 8 bases, with 15 bases left between them. CDR3 amino acids: CAISLLPGEGYTF. DNA of the CDR3: TGTGCCATCAGTCTTCTCCCCGGGGAGGGCTACACCTTC.

The gene calls are TRBV9 and TRBJ1-6, with 9 bases that match TRBD1. Germline V gene lookup returns CDR1 SGDLS and CDR2 YYNGEE. The length of the CDR3 is 15 residues. The ends lost 3 bases at V and 6 bases at J; junction bases unmatched: 4. The CDR3 DNA reads as TGTGCCAGCAGCGGACCGGGACAGGGTAATTCACCCCTCCACTTT. Protein: CASSGPGQGNSPLHF.

This chain uses TRBV10-1 with TRBJ2-1, with D unresolved. CDR3 length: 10 amino acids. The V and J ends lost 7 bases and 8 bases respectively, with 6 bases between them. Germline V lookup: CDR1 WNHNN, CDR2 SYGVQD (reference sequence). The CDR3 loop is CASTSDEQFF. The CDR3 coding sequence is TGCGCCAGCACTTCGGATGAGCAGTTCTTC.

The chain links TRBV7-8 to TRBJ2-5; TRBD2 agrees at 9 bases. After removal of 5 bases from V and 5 bases from J, the junction contained 12 bases not matched to a gene. Germline V gene data show CDR1 as SGHVS and CDR2 as FQNEAQ. The CDR3 extends over 16 amino acids. The CDR3 sequence is CASSLQAGGPRETQYF. The CDR3 DNA reads TGTGCCAGCAGCCTCCAGGCGGGAGGGCCCAGGGAGACCCAGTACTTC.

The chain employs TRBV19 and TRBJ2-1; D is unresolved. CDR1 is LNHDA, CDR2 SQIVND, per germline (reference sequence). Deletions cut 6 bases from V and 6 bases from J, with 12 bases between. The CDR3 is made up of 13 amino acids. CDR3 region: CASRVPPSNEQFF. The CDR3 DNA reads TGTGCCAGTAGAGTCCCCCCCTCCAATGAGCAGTTCTTC.